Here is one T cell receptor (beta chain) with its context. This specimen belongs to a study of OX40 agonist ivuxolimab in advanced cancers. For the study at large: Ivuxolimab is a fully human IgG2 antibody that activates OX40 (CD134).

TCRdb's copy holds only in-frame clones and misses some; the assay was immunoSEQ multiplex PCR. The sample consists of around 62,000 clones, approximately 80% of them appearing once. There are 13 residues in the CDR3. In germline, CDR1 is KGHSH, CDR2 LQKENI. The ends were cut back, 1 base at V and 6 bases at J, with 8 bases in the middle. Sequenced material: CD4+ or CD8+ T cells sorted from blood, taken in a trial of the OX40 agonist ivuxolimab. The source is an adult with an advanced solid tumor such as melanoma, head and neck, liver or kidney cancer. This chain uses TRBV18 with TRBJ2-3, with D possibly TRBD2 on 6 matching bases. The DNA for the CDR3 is TGTGCCAGCTCACCACTAGGAGGGGATACGCAGTATTTT. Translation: CASSPLGGDTQYF.